Listed below are T cell receptor beta chains from one sample, sequenced in a study of response to subunit inactivated influenza vaccine. TCRdb processed the RT-PCR reads anew with MiXCR; each CDR3 protein has one entry. The sample comprises about 500,000 distinct CDR3 sequences, around 7.9% of which are singletons, and about an eighth rests with the top ten. The specimen was PBMCs from blood, collected about 24 months after vaccination. The source of these receptors is a man between 45 and 75 years old who received an inactivated influenza vaccine. CDR3s include the opening cysteine and the closing phenylalanine or tryptophan. The order of the fields is V gene, clone size, D gene, J gene, CDR3 length, CDR3 DNA, CDR3 protein. The D gene is left open where the match is weak. Only some rows state a clone size, as once, few, many or a class for expanded clones.

TRBV28,many,-,TRBJ2-4,14,TGTGCCAGCACCACCGGAGGTGGTGGAAACATTCAGTACTTC,CASTTGGGGNIQYF
TRBV20-1,few,TRBD1,TRBJ1-2,14,TGCAGTGCTCCCGGACAGGGAGAAAACTATGGCTACACCTTC,CSAPGQGENYGYTF
TRBV6-1,many,TRBD2,TRBJ2-2,16,TGTGCCAGCAGGCTTGCGGGGGGGCCCGGCACCGGGGAGCTGTTTTTT,CASRLAGGPGTGELFF
TRBV7-9,-,-,TRBJ1-5,15,TGTGCCAGCAGCTTCGGACAGTCTAGCAATCAGCCCCAGCATTTT,CASSFGQSSNQPQHF
TRBV29-1,-,-,TRBJ1-1,13,TGCAGCGGAAAGGGACTGACGTCTCCTGAAGCTTTCTTT,CSGKGLTSPEAFF
TRBV7-2,many,-,TRBJ2-3,11,TGTGCCAGCAGCCCAGTTGATACGCAGTATTTT,CASSPVDTQYF
TRBV20-1,-,-,TRBJ1-3,16,TGCAGTGCTAGAGATGGCTATTATTTCTCTGGAAACACCATATATTTT,CSARDGYYFSGNTIYF
TRBV6-2/TRBV6-3,few,-,TRBJ2-7,12,TGTGCCAGCAGCCCTTATAGGAGGGAGCAGTACTTC,CASSPYRREQYF
TRBV9,-,-,TRBJ1-2,13,TGTGCCAGCAGAGACCGAGCTAACTATGGCTGCACCTTC,CASRDRANYGCTF
TRBV27,few,TRBD2,TRBJ2-1,12,TGTGCCAGCACCACAAATAGCGGGGCCAGGGTCTTC,CASTTNSGARVF
TRBV7-9,many,-,TRBJ1-6,14,TGTGCCAGCAGTGGAGGGATCTATAATTCACCCCTCCACTTT,CASSGGIYNSPLHF
TRBV5-1,few,TRBD1,TRBJ2-5,14,TGCGCCAGCAGCTTGGACAGGGGGCCGGAGACCCAGTACTTC,CASSLDRGPETQYF
TRBV7-2,few,-,TRBJ2-4,16,TGTGCCAGCAGCTTAGATGGGGGGCGAGCCAAAAACATTCAGTACTTC,CASSLDGGRAKNIQYF
TRBV20-1,-,-,TRBJ2-3,15,TGCAGTGCTAGAGAGCAGGGTGGTCACACAGATACGCAGTATTTT,CSAREQGGHTDTQYF
TRBV12-3/TRBV12-4,many,-,TRBJ2-1,15,TGTGCCAGCAGTGACAAAACATATTCCCGCCAGGCGCAGTTCTTC,CASSDKTYSRQAQFF
TRBV7-9,many,TRBD2,TRBJ2-1,14,TGTGCCAGCAGCTTAACTAGCGGGATCAATGAGCAGTTCTTC,CASSLTSGINEQFF
TRBV19,-,-,TRBJ2-3,14,TGTGCCAGTAGTCCGGGACTCTCTCCAGATACGCAGTATTTT,CASSPGLSPDTQYF
TRBV11-2,many,-,TRBJ2-5,14,TGTGCCAGCAGCTTAAACGTCGGTGAAGAGACCCAGTACTTC,CASSLNVGEETQYF
TRBV11-2,few,-,TRBJ2-5,16,TGTGCCAGCAGCCGTTTGGAGGGGGGGTCACTAGAGACCCAGTACTTC,CASSRLEGGSLETQYF
TRBV20-1,-,-,TRBJ2-7,12,TGCAGTGCTAGGAAGAGCACCTACGAGCAGTACTTC,CSARKSTYEQYF
TRBV12-3/TRBV12-4,few,TRBD2,TRBJ2-3,14,TGTGCCAGCATGGGCGGGGGGGCCACAGATACGCAGTATTTT,CASMGGGATDTQYF
TRBV15,-,TRBD1,TRBJ2-7,14,TGTGCCACCAGCATGGGTTCAGGGGGCTACGAGCAGTACTTC,CATSMGSGGYEQYF
TRBV20-1,few,-,TRBJ2-3,14,TGCAGTGCTAGAGGGGCAGGCTTACCAGATACGCAGTATTTT,CSARGAGLPDTQYF
TRBV6-2/TRBV6-3,many,TRBD1,TRBJ2-5,13,TGTGCCAGCCAACGGACAGGAATGAGAACCCAGTACTTC,CASQRTGMRTQYF
TRBV4-1,few,-,TRBJ1-1,19,TGCGCCAGCAGCCAAGTTTTGAGGCGGAGGGAGGCAGAAGGAACTGAAGCTTTCTTT,CASSQVLRRREAEGTEAFF
TRBV2,-,TRBD2,TRBJ2-3,15,TGTGCCAGCAGTGTAGCGGGACTGGGGGCCGATACGCAGTATTTT,CASSVAGLGADTQYF
TRBV7-9,many,-,TRBJ1-5,12,TGTGCCAGCAGTCTTCTAGGTCAGCCCCAGCATTTT,CASSLLGQPQHF
TRBV21-1,-,-,TRBJ1-2,18,TGTGCCAGCAGCAAAGACCGTGACAGGGGGGGGGGCAACTATGGCTACACCTTC,CASSKDRDRGGGNYGYTF
TRBV20-1,many,-,TRBJ2-7,14,TGCAGTGCTAGAGGTGGTACAGGACCGGACGAGCAGTACTTC,CSARGGTGPDEQYF
TRBV11-2,many,-,TRBJ2-1,17,TGTGCCAGCAGCTTGATTGGGCCTAGCCTGTTAAGGAATGAGCAGTTCTTC,CASSLIGPSLLRNEQFF
TRBV20-1,few,TRBD2,TRBJ2-1,14,TGCAGTGCTAGAAGGCTAGCGGGAGTGGATGAGCAGTTCTTC,CSARRLAGVDEQFF
TRBV7-9,few,TRBD1,TRBJ2-1,13,TGTGCCAGCAGCTTAGCGAAGGACAGGAGAACGTTCTTC,CASSLAKDRRTFF
TRBV6-2/TRBV6-3,few,-,TRBJ1-5,12,TGTGCCAGCGGCCAAAACAATCAGCCCCAGCATTTT,CASGQNNQPQHF
TRBV9,few,-,TRBJ2-7,16,TGTGCCAGCAGCGTAGCTACCCTAGCAGGGCCCCACGAGCAGTACTTC,CASSVATLAGPHEQYF
TRBV20-1,-,-,TRBJ2-7,13,TGCAGTGCTAGGGCGCCCGTGAGCTACGAGCAGTACTTC,CSARAPVSYEQYF
TRBV7-3,few,-,TRBJ1-1,13,TGTGCCAGCAGCTTGGCGGGAATCACTGAAGCTTTCTTT,CASSLAGITEAFF
TRBV5-5,-,-,TRBJ2-1,11,TGTGCCAGCACCCTCGGACAGGAGCAGTTCTTC,CASTLGQEQFF
TRBV4-1,-,TRBD2,TRBJ2-2,16,TGCGCCAGCAGCCCCTTTCGGGGGGGGACCACCGGGGAGCTGTTTTTT,CASSPFRGGTTGELFF
TRBV7-2,many,-,TRBJ2-7,14,TGTGCCAGCAGGCCAGGGACTCGGGGCTACGAGCAGTACTTC,CASRPGTRGYEQYF
TRBV20-1,few,-,TRBJ2-1,14,TGCAGTGCCCAACCGGGGGTTTCCTACAATGAGCAGTTCTTC,CSAQPGVSYNEQFF
TRBV15,-,TRBD1,TRBJ2-7,15,TGTGCCACCAGCAGTCGCGAATCAGGGGGTGACGAGCAGTACTTC,CATSSRESGGDEQYF
TRBV11-3,-,-,TRBJ2-6,15,TGTGCCAGCAGCATGGGACAACCTGGGGCCAACGTCCTGACTTTC,CASSMGQPGANVLTF
TRBV5-1,few,-,TRBJ2-1,17,TGCGCCAGCAGCTTGGGCCCAGGGTTGGGCTCCTACAATGAGCAGTTCTTC,CASSLGPGLGSYNEQFF
TRBV6-5,-,TRBD2,TRBJ2-1,19,TGTGCCAGCAGTTACGGGGGACTAGCGGGAGGACATGCCTACAATGAGCAGTTCTTC,CASSYGGLAGGHAYNEQFF
TRBV11-2,-,-,TRBJ2-3,16,TGTGCCAGCAGCTTCGTTGTAGCCCCCCGCACAGATACGCAGTATTTT,CASSFVVAPRTDTQYF
TRBV7-9,-,TRBD2,TRBJ2-4,14,TGTGCCAGCAGCTTAGTTGCTAGCGGGACTAGTCAGTACTTC,CASSLVASGTSQYF
TRBV4-3,few,TRBD2,TRBJ2-3,15,TGCGCCAGCAGCCCCCGGCTAGCGGGGGGCCCCACGCAGTATTTT,CASSPRLAGGPTQYF
TRBV9,few,TRBD1,TRBJ2-2,14,TGTGCCAGCAGCTCTCACAGGGGGACCGGGGAGCTGTTTTTT,CASSSHRGTGELFF
TRBV20-1,few,TRBD1,TRBJ2-7,13,TGCAGTGCTAAAAGCGGACAGGGGTACGAGCAGTACTTC,CSAKSGQGYEQYF
TRBV20-1,few,-,TRBJ1-5,15,TGCAGTGCTAGTCGGGGACCTTTGAGCAATCAGCCCCAGCATTTT,CSASRGPLSNQPQHF
TRBV4-3,-,-,TRBJ2-7,14,TGCGCCAGCAGCCAAGAGCGGGCCAAATACGAGCAGTACTTC,CASSQERAKYEQYF
TRBV6-1,-,TRBD1,TRBJ1-1,15,TGTGCCAGCACCCCGGGACAGCTAAGTGGCACTGAAGCTTTCTTT,CASTPGQLSGTEAFF
TRBV5-1,-,-,TRBJ2-1,15,TGCGCCAGCAGCTTGGGTATAGGGGGCTACAATGAGCAGTTCTTC,CASSLGIGGYNEQFF
TRBV6-1,-,TRBD2,TRBJ2-7,13,TGTGCCAGCCGAGCGGGAGTGGGGACTTGGCAGTACTTC,CASRAGVGTWQYF
TRBV20-1,many,TRBD2,TRBJ2-5,12,TGCAGTGCTCGGACTAGCGGGAGTGCCCAGTACTTC,CSARTSGSAQYF